Listed below are T cell receptor beta chains from one sample, sequenced in a study of blood T cell repertoires in COVID-19. The data were produced by immunoSEQ multiplex PCR, yet TCRdb's version contains in-frame clones alone and is incomplete. The sample lists approximately 210,000 clones; about 89% were seen once. The material sequenced was PBMCs or T cells enriched from blood (not recorded which). Receptors originate from a woman between 18 and 30 years old who had recovered from COVID-19. Each CDR3 is given with its conserved first and last residue. The D gene is left open where the match is weak. Clone size is given for some rows only: seen once, a few or many times, or a class if the clone is expanded.

v_call,j_call,d_call,clone_size,cdr3_aa,cdr3_nt
TRBV18,TRBJ1-2,NA,NA,CASSPTGDGYTF,TGTGCCAGCTCACCCACGGGGGATGGCTACACCTTC
TRBV9,TRBJ1-1,TRBD1,NA,CASSAGTVGTEAFF,TGTGCCAGCAGCGCGGGGACAGTGGGCACTGAAGCTTTCTTT
TRBV5-1,TRBJ1-3,TRBD1,NA,CASSLHTFGQGSGNTIYF,TGCGCCAGCAGCTTGCACACTTTCGGACAGGGCTCTGGAAACACCATATATTTT
TRBV7-9,TRBJ1-6,NA,NA,CASSAQGSPNSPLHF,TGTGCCAGCAGCGCACAGGGATCCCCCAATTCACCCCTCCACTTT
TRBV30,TRBJ1-5,TRBD1,once,CAWSARDRVGQPQHF,TGTGCCTGGAGTGCCCGGGACAGGGTAGGGCAGCCCCAGCATTTT
TRBV2,TRBJ1-5,TRBD1,NA,CASSPDRGNQPQHF,TGTGCCAGCAGCCCAGACAGGGGGAATCAGCCCCAGCATTTT
TRBV6-6,TRBJ1-2,NA,NA,CASSHSGGGIGYTF,TGTGCCAGCAGCCACTCCGGGGGAGGGATTGGCTACACCTTC
TRBV7-9,TRBJ1-6,TRBD1,NA,CASCPTGASPLHF,TGTGCCAGCTGCCCGACAGGGGCGTCACCCCTCCACTTT
TRBV2,TRBJ2-5,TRBD2,NA,CASRATSGGYQETQYF,TGTGCCAGCAGGGCCACCTCCGGGGGGTACCAAGAGACCCAGTACTTC
TRBV27,TRBJ2-7,NA,NA,CASSPARVSYEQYF,TGTGCCAGCAGTCCCGCCCGGGTCTCCTACGAGCAGTACTTC
TRBV6-2/TRBV6-3,TRBJ2-4,TRBD2,NA,CASSYASGLNIQYF,TGTGCCAGCAGTTACGCTAGCGGTTTAAACATTCAGTACTTC
TRBV27,TRBJ2-1,NA,NA,CASGTIVPVGYNEQFF,TGTGCCAGCGGTACTATCGTCCCCGTCGGCTACAATGAGCAGTTCTTC
TRBV9,TRBJ2-1,TRBD2,NA,CASSSPGGGSSYNEQFF,TGTGCCAGCAGCTCCCCCGGGGGGGGAAGCTCCTACAATGAGCAGTTCTTC
TRBV10-1,TRBJ1-5,NA,NA,CASSREDSNQPQHF,TGCGCCAGCTCGCGGGAAGATAGCAATCAGCCCCAGCATTTT
TRBV28,TRBJ2-6,NA,NA,CASRPRMQAGANVLTF,TGTGCCAGCAGACCAAGAATGCAGGCTGGGGCCAACGTCCTGACTTTC
TRBV19,TRBJ1-6,NA,NA,CASSMGGANSPLHF,TGTGCCAGTAGTATGGGAGGGGCTAATTCACCCCTCCACTTT
TRBV29-1,TRBJ1-1,NA,NA,CSDLISGEAFF,TGCAGCGACTTAATCTCCGGTGAAGCTTTCTTT
TRBV27,TRBJ2-3,TRBD1,NA,CASSFRTGWKDTQYF,TGTGCCAGCAGTTTCCGGACAGGTTGGAAAGATACGCAGTATTTT
TRBV24-1,TRBJ2-7,NA,once,CATSDPSGSEQYF,TGTGCCACCAGTGATCCCTCAGGGTCAGAGCAGTACTTC
TRBV7-9,TRBJ1-2,TRBD1,NA,CASAEGAPYGYTF,TGTGCCAGCGCCGAGGGGGCTCCATATGGCTACACCTTC
TRBV25-1,TRBJ2-7,TRBD1,NA,CASSQGTGPFYEQYF,TGTGCCAGCAGTCAAGGGACAGGGCCTTTCTACGAGCAGTACTTC
TRBV12-3/TRBV12-4,TRBJ2-7,TRBD1,NA,CASKAGGPYEQYF,TGTGCCAGCAAGGCAGGGGGTCCCTACGAGCAGTACTTC
TRBV2,TRBJ2-3,NA,NA,CASRGGHPSTDTQYF,TGTGCCAGCCGCGGGGGCCACCCTAGCACAGATACGCAGTATTTT
TRBV3-1/TRBV3-2,TRBJ2-5,TRBD2,NA,CASSQSGTSVQETQYF,TGTGCCAGCAGCCAGTCCGGGACTAGCGTCCAAGAGACCCAGTACTTC
TRBV29-1,TRBJ1-1,TRBD1,NA,CSGDRGPEGTEAFF,TGCAGCGGGGACAGGGGGCCTGAGGGCACTGAAGCTTTCTTT
TRBV9,TRBJ2-3,TRBD1,NA,CASSVAGRQGSTDTQYF,TGTGCCAGCAGCGTAGCTGGAAGACAGGGAAGCACAGATACGCAGTATTTT
TRBV29-1,TRBJ1-2,NA,NA,CSVGQPFENGYTF,TGCAGCGTCGGACAGCCGTTTGAGAATGGCTACACCTTC
TRBV6-4,TRBJ2-1,TRBD2,NA,CASSISSGGASFNEQFF,TGTGCCAGCAGTATCTCTAGCGGGGGGGCCAGTTTCAATGAGCAGTTCTTC
TRBV28,TRBJ1-1,NA,few,CASTHRTDEAFF,TGTGCCAGCACCCACCGGACAGACGAAGCTTTCTTT
TRBV5-1,TRBJ2-5,TRBD2,NA,CASSLDAGSGGTQYF,TGCGCCAGCAGCTTGGATGCAGGGAGCGGGGGGACCCAGTACTTC
TRBV7-9,TRBJ2-1,NA,NA,CAIGRKVDEQFF,TGTGCGATAGGGAGGAAGGTAGATGAGCAGTTCTTC
TRBV5-1,TRBJ2-2,TRBD2,NA,CASSLVRGANTGELFF,TGCGCCAGCAGCTTGGTTCGGGGGGCGAACACCGGGGAGCTGTTTTTT
TRBV5-1,TRBJ1-4,NA,NA,CASSLYAGAEEKLFF,TGCGCCAGCAGCTTGTATGCGGGGGCGGAGGAAAAACTGTTTTTT
TRBV30,TRBJ1-1,NA,NA,CAWRDSGGTEAFF,TGTGCCTGGAGAGACTCTGGAGGCACTGAAGCTTTCTTT
TRBV9,TRBJ1-1,NA,NA,CASSVVPTTEAFF,TGTGCCAGCAGCGTAGTACCCACTACTGAAGCTTTCTTT
TRBV5-1,TRBJ2-5,NA,NA,CASSRGQKQETQYF,TGCGCCAGCAGCAGGGGCCAGAAACAAGAGACCCAGTACTTC
TRBV7-3,TRBJ1-1,NA,NA,CASSPSPDSEAFF,TGTGCCAGCAGCCCCTCGCCGGACAGTGAAGCTTTCTTT
TRBV5-1,TRBJ2-1,NA,NA,CASSLQQGVLNEQFF,TGCGCCAGCAGCTTGCAGCAAGGGGTCCTCAATGAGCAGTTCTTC
TRBV5-6,TRBJ2-1,TRBD2,NA,CASSFTAGGYNEQFF,TGTGCCAGCAGCTTTACAGCGGGGGGGTACAATGAGCAGTTCTTC
TRBV30,TRBJ1-1,NA,NA,CAWSVSGYTEAFF,TGTGCCTGGAGTGTGTCGGGGTACACTGAAGCTTTCTTT
TRBV7-6,TRBJ2-7,NA,NA,CASSLTQGLGEQYF,TGTGCCAGCAGCTTGACACAGGGTCTGGGGGAGCAGTACTTC
TRBV28,TRBJ2-1,NA,NA,CASSPGVGSRNEQFF,TGTGCCAGCAGCCCCGGGGTTGGATCTCGGAATGAGCAGTTCTTC
TRBV5-1,TRBJ2-5,NA,NA,CASSLGSVAETQYF,TGCGCCAGCAGCTTGGGTTCAGTAGCAGAGACCCAGTACTTC
TRBV5-5,TRBJ1-5,TRBD1,NA,CASSPDRGRGQPQHF,TGTGCCAGCAGCCCGGACAGGGGAAGGGGGCAGCCCCAGCATTTT
TRBV5-4,TRBJ1-1,NA,NA,CASTQRGGNTEAFF,TGTGCCAGCACCCAAAGAGGCGGGAACACTGAAGCTTTCTTT
TRBV3-1/TRBV3-2,TRBJ1-3,NA,NA,CASSPATGGWGNTIYF,TGTGCCAGCAGCCCGGCGACGGGAGGGTGGGGAAACACCATATATTTT
TRBV4-1,TRBJ1-4,TRBD1,NA,CASSQGDRENEKLFF,TGCGCCAGCAGCCAAGGGGACAGGGAAAATGAAAAACTGTTTTTT
TRBV28,TRBJ1-5,NA,NA,CASSLPRESQLKPQHF,TGTGCCAGCAGTTTACCCCGGGAAAGTCAGTTAAAGCCCCAGCATTTT
TRBV2,TRBJ2-3,TRBD2,NA,CASLRGYTDTQYF,TGTGCCAGCCTGCGGGGGTACACAGATACGCAGTATTTT
TRBV10-3,TRBJ2-6,NA,NA,CAAAFSSGANVLTF,TGTGCCGCCGCTTTCAGTTCTGGGGCCAACGTCCTGACTTTC
TRBV7-8,TRBJ1-5,NA,NA,CASSSVRQGWPQHF,TGTGCCAGCAGCTCCGTCCGCCAGGGATGGCCCCAGCATTTT
TRBV30,TRBJ1-6,TRBD1,once,CAWSLSRGGQPKGDSPLHF,TGTGCCTGGAGCTTATCGCGGGGGGGACAGCCGAAAGGGGATTCACCCCTCCACTTT
TRBV27,TRBJ2-1,TRBD2,NA,CASSPSPSGGTHREFF,TGTGCCAGCAGTCCCTCCCCAAGCGGGGGGACCCATCGGGAGTTCTTC
TRBV7-2,TRBJ1-5,NA,NA,CASSPSNQPQHF,TGTGCCAGCAGCCCATCAAATCAGCCCCAGCATTTT
TRBV6-5,TRBJ1-6,TRBD1,NA,CASSPRGQTNSPLHF,TGTGCCAGCAGCCCCCGGGGACAGACTAATTCACCCCTCCACTTT
TRBV24-1,TRBJ1-2,NA,NA,CATSDWGGESGYTF,TGTGCCACCAGTGACTGGGGGGGGGAGAGTGGCTACACCTTC
TRBV27,TRBJ2-5,TRBD1,once,CASRRNRGATQYF,TGTGCCAGCAGAAGAAACAGGGGGGCGACCCAGTACTTC